The T cell receptor beta chain under discussion was sequenced for a study of T cell responses to AZD1222 COVID-19 vaccine. This CDR3 is built from 15 residues. CDR1 is SGHVS, CDR2 FNYEAQ, per germline. After removal of 5 bases from V and 9 bases from J, the junction contained 11 bases not matched to a gene. Clones were sequenced by immunoSEQ multiplex PCR, and TCRdb holds only the in-frame ones, with some missing. The data contain some 110,000 clones, 75% to 90% of them singletons. V is TRBV7-6 and J is TRBJ2-3, with 10 bases lining up with TRBD2. The TCR comes from an adult in good health. The source material was peripheral blood, sampled on day 0 of AZD1222 vaccination. The CDR3 sequence is CASSELAGDLGTQYF. In nucleotides, the CDR3 is TGTGCCAGCAGCGAGCTAGCGGGAGACCTCGGGACGCAGTATTTT.